This entry concerns a single T cell receptor beta chain. Its antigen is not known. Assay used: immunoSEQ multiplex PCR; TCRdb lists only in-frame clones, some missing. The data contain under 100,000 clones, almost 85% of them singletons. These data come from a study of cytomegalovirus exposure and HLA in healthy donors. Study conclusions and caveats: Through in vitro validation, a few CMV-associated chains were shown to be specific for CMV antigens.

A roughly 120-subject validation cohort, separate from the approximately 690-subject first cohort, supplied the donors. V shed 3 bases and J 0 bases; nucleotides not matched to a gene: 11. This CDR3 is built from 18 residues. The germline V gene has CDR1 LNHDA and CDR2 SQIVND (reference sequence). The sequence came from a young woman in good health and CMV-seropositive. V gene TRBV19 combines with J gene TRBJ2-1; 7 bases are a match to TRBD2. The sequencing sample was made of PBMCs. CDR3 region: CASSIGTGLSISYNEQFF. DNA of the CDR3: TGTGCCAGTAGTATCGGGACGGGACTATCGATCTCCTACAATGAGCAGTTCTTC.